This T cell receptor (beta chain) originates from a study of cytomegalovirus exposure and HLA in healthy donors. Study summary: An analysis done earlier identified 95 million to 140 million unique TCR beta sequences from 200 million or so T cells.

V gave up 6 bases and J gave up 13 bases, with 24 bases separating them. The CDR3 spans 14 residues. Germline V CDR1 and CDR2: MDHEN, SYDVKM. With respect to this clone: The antigen remains unidentified.

Donors likely had unrecorded immune exposures despite being nominally healthy when sampled. Study outcomes and limitations: CMV serostatus was the sole immune exposure data available. Among TCR beta chains, those listed as cytomegalovirus-associated numbered fewer than 200.

PCR was performed using 60 Vbeta and 13 Jbeta primers. TCRdb's copy holds only in-frame clones and misses some; the assay was immunoSEQ multiplex PCR. The sample contains roughly 120,000 clones, 70% to 80% of which appear only once. The gene calls are TRBV28 and TRBJ1-2, with a tentative D call TRBD1 (6 bases). This clonotype was sampled from a man aged 35 to 55 in good health and CMV-seronegative. Sequenced sample: PBMCs. The CDR3 bases are TGTGCCAGCAGCTCCCTCCGGGACAACCAATTCTGCACCTTC. This encodes CASSSLRDNQFCTF.